The 21 T cell receptor beta chains below come from one sample, sequenced in a study of vaccination effects on CD4 cells after COVID-19. Their antigen targets remain unknown. Some clones are missing from TCRdb's copy, which holds only in-frame ones; the method was immunoSEQ multiplex PCR. This repertoire shows about 27,000 clones, roughly 72% found once; its top ten account for around 20%. Within the ViraFEST assay, antigen-specific CD4+ T cells underwent expansion with viral peptide pools prior to sequencing. When around nine days of culture had elapsed, CD4+ T cells were isolated. The person had a PCR-confirmed SARS-CoV-2 infection during March to December 2020. The material sequenced was CD4+ T cells from PBMCs cultured with SARS-CoV-2 spike peptides, taken before COVID-19 vaccination. The source of these receptors is a human donor who had a prior SARS-CoV-2 infection.

The CDR3 DNA reads as TGCGCCAGCAGCTCGTCCCGGACCTACGAGGGCTACACCTTC. Encoded protein: CASSSSRTYEGYTF. The chain is built from TRBV5-1 and TRBJ1-2, with D uncertain. The germline V and J ends were trimmed by 3 bases and 8 bases, with 17 bases remaining between them. The CDR3 has 14 amino acids. Germline loops: CDR1 SGHRS, CDR2 YFSETQ.

This chain connects TRBV5-1 to TRBJ1-6; 7 nucleotides match TRBD1. Germline CDR1 SGHRS, CDR2 YFSETQ. Losses at the gene ends were 3 bases for V and 7 bases for J; bases not matched to a gene: 10. CDR3 length: 16 amino acids. The CDR3 protein is CASSSQGIGINSPLHF. Here the CDR3 DNA reads TGCGCCAGCAGCTCACAGGGGATTGGCATAAATTCACCCCTCCACTTT.

This chain joins TRBV29-1 and TRBJ2-5; weak D call: TRBD2 (6 bases). Per the germline V gene, CDR1 is SQVTM and CDR2 is ANQGSEA. CDR3 length equals 15 residues. The ends were cut back, 6 bases at V and 7 bases at J, with 24 bases in the middle. CDR3 sequence: CSVALETSLISTQYF. Written as DNA, the CDR3 is TGCAGCGTCGCCCTAGAGACTAGTTTAATATCGACCCAGTACTTC.

CDR3 coding DNA: TGTGCCACCAGCAGAGATTTGAACACCGGGGAGCTGTTTTTT. Translated: CATSRDLNTGELFF. The chain combines TRBV15 with TRBJ2-2; D is uncertain. Trimming left V 0 bases short and J 1 base short, with 3 bases between. Germline V lookup: CDR1 LNHNV, CDR2 YYDKDF (reference sequence). This CDR3 contains 14 residues.

V gene TRBV7-2 combines with J gene TRBJ2-7, with a tentative D call TRBD1 (5 bases). The CDR3 loop spans 13 amino acids. Germline-derived CDR1 and CDR2 are SGHTA and FQGNSA. Deletions cut 6 bases from V and 5 bases from J, with 14 bases between. CDR3 nucleotide sequence: TGTGCCAGCAGGTCTACAGGAACTCACGAGCAGTACTTC. It is translated as CASRSTGTHEQYF.

The V gene is TRBV11-3, the J gene TRBJ1-2; 8 bases agree with TRBD1. The V segment lost 5 bases and the J segment 3 bases; nucleotides outside the gene matches: 2. Germline V gene sequence: CDR1 SGHNT, CDR2 YENEEA. The CDR3 has 13 residues. CDR3 bases: TGTGCCAGCAGCCCACAGGGGGACTATGGCTACACCTTC. It specifies CASSPQGDYGYTF.

The V gene is TRBV5-4, the J gene TRBJ2-5, with 11 bases aligning to TRBD2. The CDR3 sequence is 16 residues long. Germline V CDR1 and CDR2: SGHNT, YYREEE (reference sequence). J lost 5 bases, V lost 5 bases, and 11 bases had no gene match. DNA of the CDR3: TGTGCCAGCAGTCTCTTTAGCGGGAGGGCCGCTGAGACCCAGTACTTC. The encoded protein is CASSLFSGRAAETQYF.

This clone was recorded only once. CDR3 sequence reads: CASSQSGGAGSTGELFF. The CDR3 DNA is TGTGCCAGCAGCCAAAGCGGGGGGGCCGGAAGCACCGGGGAGCTGTTTTTT. The chain has TRBV7-2 and TRBJ2-2; 10 nucleotides agree with TRBD2. Trimming removed 5 bases from V and 4 bases from J; junction bases left unmatched: 10. Germline V lookup: CDR1 SGHTA, CDR2 FQGNSA. This CDR3 has 17 amino acids.

V is TRBV11-1 and J is TRBJ2-1, with TRBD2 matching over 15 bases. V lost 4 bases to trimming and J lost 7 bases; unmatched junction nucleotides: 5. The germline CDR1 and CDR2 sequences are SGHAT and FQDESV (reference sequence). The CDR3 length is 16 residues. CDR3 protein: CASSYGTSGRSNEQFF. As DNA, the CDR3 is TGTGCCAGCAGCTATGGGACTAGCGGGAGGAGTAATGAGCAGTTCTTC.

This clone was seen a handful of times. This chain uses TRBV3-1 (or the pseudogene TRBV3-2) with TRBJ2-2; D gene uncertain. V lost 4 bases to trimming and J lost 6 bases, with 6 bases between them. The CDR3 is 12 amino acids. Germline V lookup: CDR1 LGHDT, CDR2 YNNKEL (reference sequence). As DNA, the CDR3 is TGTGCCAGCAGCCCTCTTGCCGGGGAGCTGTTTTTT. Its translation: CASSPLAGELFF.

This chain joins TRBV11-2 and TRBJ1-6; no reliable D call. Trimming removed 2 bases at V and 9 bases at J, with 5 bases between. CDR1 is SGHAT and CDR2 is FQNNGV in the germline V gene. The CDR3 loop spans 12 amino acids. Here the CDR3 reads CASSLTISPLHF. The CDR3 DNA reads as TGTGCCAGCAGCTTAACCATTTCACCCCTCCACTTT.

The J gene is TRBJ1-5, the V gene TRBV12-5; D unclear. V dropped 0 bases and J dropped 0 bases, with 15 bases sitting between them. This CDR3 spans 18 amino acids. Germline V gene data show CDR1 as LGHNT and CDR2 as FRNRAP. CDR3 amino acids: CASGLVLGAAYSNQPQHF. The CDR3 nucleotides read TGTGCTAGTGGTTTGGTACTGGGCGCCGCCTATAGCAATCAGCCCCAGCATTTT.

This sequence joins TRBV12-3 or TRBV12-4 and TRBJ1-1; D possibly corresponds to TRBD1 (5 bases). V was pared by 5 bases and J by 11 bases, with 15 bases between. The CDR3 is 12 amino acids. This CDR3 is CASSTLSGKAFF. CDR3 in DNA: TGTGCCAGCAGTACCCTCTCAGGGAAGGCTTTCTTT.

This clone showed up just once. The chain has TRBV3-1 (or the pseudogene TRBV3-2) and TRBJ1-5; a possible D gene is TRBD1 (5 bases). V was trimmed by 8 bases and J by 3 bases, leaving 14 bases between them. CDR3 length: 14 residues. CDR1 and CDR2 from the germline V gene are LGHDT and YNNKEL (reference sequence). The chain's CDR3 is CASGSGTDNQPQHF. In DNA, the CDR3 is TGTGCCAGCGGGAGTGGGACGGACAATCAGCCCCAGCATTTT.

The chain uses TRBV6-2 or TRBV6-3 and TRBJ2-7, with 11 bases that match TRBD2. V lost 0 bases to trimming and J lost 5 bases; unmatched junction nucleotides: 6. Germline assignment: CDR1 MNHEY and CDR2 SVGEGT. CDR3 length: 16 residues. The CDR3 loop is CASSYSIAGGPHEQYF. The CDR3 coding sequence is TGTGCCAGCAGTTACTCGATAGCGGGAGGGCCTCACGAGCAGTACTTC.

This clone was recorded only once. CDR3 DNA sequence: TGTGCCAGCAGCGCTGGCCCAGGGGATCCCGGGGAGCTGTTTTTT. Encoded protein: CASSAGPGDPGELFF. The chain combines TRBV7-2 with TRBJ2-2; the D gene is possibly TRBD1 (6 bases). This CDR3 is built from 15 residues. Germline V gene lookup returns CDR1 SGHTA and CDR2 FQGNSA. The germline V and J ends were trimmed by 5 bases and 6 bases, with 16 bases remaining between them.

This clone was seen a few times. The rearrangement uses TRBV7-6 and TRBJ2-1; the D gene could be TRBD1 or TRBD2 (7 bases each). Germline CDR1 and CDR2: SGHVS and FNYEAQ. This CDR3 spans 13 amino acids. Trimming shortened V by 5 bases and J by 8 bases, and 13 bases separated the two germline ends. CDR3 DNA: TGTGCCAGCAGCCAAAGCGGGACAGATGAGCAGTTCTTC. This codes for CASSQSGTDEQFF. The full variable domain, completed using reference TRBV7-6 and TRBJ2-1, is GAGVSQSPRYKVTKRGQDVALRCDPISGHVSLYWYRQALGQGPEFLTYFNYEAQQDKSGLPNDRFSAERPEGSISTLTIQRTEQRDSAMYRCASSQSGTDEQFFGPGTRLTVL.

The chain uses TRBV7-3 and TRBJ2-7; D is perhaps TRBD1 (6 bases). The CDR3 extends over 15 amino acids. The V end was cut by 2 bases, the J end by 5 bases, with 16 bases between. Germline V gene lookup returns CDR1 SGHTA and CDR2 FQGTGA. This chain's CDR3 is CASSLLGQGFDEQYF. The CDR3 region has the DNA TGTGCCAGCAGCTTATTGGGTCAGGGGTTCGACGAGCAGTACTTC.

The chain employs TRBV5-1 and TRBJ1-2; no reliable D call. CDR1 is SGHRS, CDR2 YFSETQ, per germline. V lost 4 bases to trimming and J lost 3 bases, with 16 bases between them. The CDR3 is 15 amino acids. In DNA, the CDR3 is TGCGCCAGCAGCGACTGGGAGACATCCCACTATGGCTACACCTTC. Translated: CASSDWETSHYGYTF.

The V call is TRBV9, the J call TRBJ2-3, with no clear D. CDR1 is SGDLS, CDR2 YYNGEE, per germline. The CDR3 sequence is 17 residues long. The ends were cut back, 0 bases at V and 0 bases at J, with 14 bases in the middle. CDR3: CASSVALSDLSTDTQYF. For the CDR3, the DNA is TGTGCCAGCAGCGTAGCTTTGTCGGATCTTAGCACAGATACGCAGTATTTT.

The rearrangement links TRBV3-1 (or the pseudogene TRBV3-2) to TRBJ2-1, with 11 positions matching TRBD2. This CDR3 has 16 residues. With 0 bases clipped from V and 7 bases from J, the junction kept 5 bases outside the gene matches. Germline V gives CDR1 LGHDT, CDR2 YNNKEL (reference sequence). The DNA for the CDR3 is TGTGCCAGCAGCCAAGATCGGCTAGCGGGAGGTAATGAGCAGTTCTTC. Translation: CASSQDRLAGGNEQFF.